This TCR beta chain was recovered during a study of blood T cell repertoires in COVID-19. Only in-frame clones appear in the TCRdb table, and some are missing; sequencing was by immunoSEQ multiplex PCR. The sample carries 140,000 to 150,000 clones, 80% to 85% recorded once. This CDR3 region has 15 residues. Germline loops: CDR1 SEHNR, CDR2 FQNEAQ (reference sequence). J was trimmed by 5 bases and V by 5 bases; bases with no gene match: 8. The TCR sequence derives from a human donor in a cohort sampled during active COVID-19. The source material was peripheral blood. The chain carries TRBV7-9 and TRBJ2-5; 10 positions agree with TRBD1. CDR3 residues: CASSLRQGARETQYF. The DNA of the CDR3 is TGTGCCAGCAGCCTCCGACAGGGGGCGCGTGAGACCCAGTACTTC.